The next 7 T cell receptor beta chains were all read from a single sample in a study of cytomegalovirus exposure and HLA in healthy donors (dated by TCRdb to about 2017). The library was made by the immunoSEQ multiplex PCR assay. Sourced from immuneACCESS, this table was stored by TCRdb with only in-frame sequences that have V and J called. A share of the clones is absent; for the studies checked, an unresolved V gene accounts for under half, and the remainder has no known explanation. The sample records about 350,000 clones, 87% of which are singletons. Of the sample, approximately 1.1% falls within the top ten clones. The sample was PBMCs. The receptors shown here come from a woman in her twenties or thirties in good health and CMV-seropositive.

The V gene is TRBV9, the J gene TRBJ1-2; D unresolved. CDR1 and CDR2 from the germline V gene are SGDLS and YYNGEE. The V gene lost 0 bases and the J gene lost 4 bases, with 4 bases spanning the gap. This CDR3 comprises 12 residues. The CDR3 DNA reads TGTGCCAGCAGCGTAGCACCCTATGGCTACACCTTC. It yields the protein CASSVAPYGYTF.

V gene TRBV29-1 combines with J gene TRBJ2-1, with 14 bases fitting TRBD2. CDR3 length: 17 amino acids. Per germline, CDR1 SQVTM and CDR2 ANQGSEA. V gave up 7 bases and J gave up 8 bases; unmatched junction bases: 16. CDR3 sequence reads: CSAVLGLAGEYIYEQFF. Here the CDR3 DNA reads TGCAGCGCCGTGTTGGGACTAGCGGGAGAGTATATATATGAGCAGTTCTTC.

A remark on this clone: One end of the junction varies from germline; a read error may be responsible. In DNA form, the CDR3 reads TGTGCCAGCAGCTACCCCGGGGTAGCGGGTTTCTTC. Translation gives CASSYPGVAGFF. The V gene is TRBV28, the J gene TRBJ2-7, with 7 bases fitting TRBD2. This CDR3 spans 12 amino acids. The germline V gene encodes CDR1 MDHEN and CDR2 SYDVKM. The full variable domain, completed using reference TRBV28 and TRBJ2-7, is DVKVTQSSRYLVKRTGEKVFLECVQDMDHENMFWYRQDPGLGLRLIYFSYDVKMKEKGDIPEGYSVSREKKERFSLILESASTNQTSMYLCASSYPGVAGFFGPGTRLTVT.

V gene TRBV11-2 combines with J gene TRBJ1-1; D might be TRBD1 (5 bases). Germline values: CDR1 SGHAT, CDR2 FQNNGV. The germline V and J ends were trimmed by 5 bases and 7 bases, with 14 bases remaining between them. There are 13 residues in the CDR3. The CDR3 coding sequence is TGTGCCAGCAGCCCCGGGGGTCCCCTTGAAGCTTTCTTT. Amino acid sequence: CASSPGGPLEAFF.

The chain links TRBV28 to TRBJ2-7; no reliable D call. V lost 1 base, J lost 2 bases, and 9 bases lay in between. The CDR3 length is 14 residues. Germline V gene lookup returns CDR1 MDHEN and CDR2 SYDVKM. CDR3 loop: CASSLSPKPYEQYF. The CDR3 DNA is TGTGCCAGCAGTTTATCCCCAAAACCCTACGAGCAGTACTTC. The full variable domain, with the rest looked up from reference TRBV28 and TRBJ2-7, is DVKVTQSSRYLVKRTGEKVFLECVQDMDHENMFWYRQDPGLGLRLIYFSYDVKMKEKGDIPEGYSVSREKKERFSLILESASTNQTSMYLCASSLSPKPYEQYFGPGTRLTVT.

V gene TRBV27 combines with J gene TRBJ2-3; 8 bases map to TRBD2. The CDR3 has 16 amino acids. V dropped 6 bases and J dropped 3; count of bases not matched to a gene: 11. Germline values: CDR1 MNHEY, CDR2 SMNVEV (reference sequence). The CDR3 DNA sequence: TGTGCCAGCAGGGTCTTAGCGGGGTCGTTGACAGATACGCAGTATTTT. This sequence encodes CASRVLAGSLTDTQYF.

The gene calls are TRBV4-2 and TRBJ2-2, with 9 bases fitting TRBD1. J gave up 6 bases and V 1 base, and 15 bases lay outside the gene matches. The CDR3 contains 19 residues. The germline V gene has CDR1 LGHNA and CDR2 YNFKEQ. The CDR3 region has the DNA TGTGCCAGCAGCCAAGTGGGGGGGACAGGGACTATTTTTGCCGGGGAGCTGTTTTTT. Residues: CASSQVGGTGTIFAGELFF.